The TCR beta chain under discussion was sequenced for a study of control samples from healthy donors and cancer patients. Clones were sequenced by immunoSEQ multiplex PCR, and TCRdb holds only the in-frame ones, with some missing. The repertoire includes more than 140,000 clones, about 90% of them detected once, and approximately 7.2% sits in the top ten. Germline-derived CDR1 and CDR2 are GTSNPN and SVGIG (reference sequence). The CDR3 totals 15 residues. With 0 bases removed from V and 8 bases from J, the gap between germline ends came to 19 bases. The chain is built from TRBV30 and TRBJ1-2, with D hard to call. The TCR originated in a man younger than 30 in good health. The sequenced sample consisted of blood. The CDR3 sequence is CAWSVQWMGSRGYTF. Written as DNA, the CDR3 is TGTGCCTGGAGTGTACAGTGGATGGGGAGTAGGGGCTACACCTTC.